Here is one TCR beta chain with its context. This clone has a handful of counts. Its recognized antigen is unknown. There are no base qualities to consult, and no much larger clone falls within one base. The CDR3 regions of human TCRbeta chains were subjected to immunosequencing. The authors' analysis ran thus. TCRs in the repertoires were matched against a reference library of SARS-CoV-2-specific TCRs that had been generated with the MIRA antigen-specificity platform. Breadth was defined as the fraction of unique TCRs that were SARS-CoV-2-associated, and depth was defined as the fraction of total T cells that were SARS-CoV-2-associated. Each spike-specific TCR was assigned to its reactive spike region and to a CD4 or CD8 class using the MIRA data. Log10-transformed breadth and depth values were compared by one-way ANOVA with Sidak's multiple comparisons tests. TCRdb provides this immuneACCESS table in a form limited to in-frame rearrangements. Some clones are lacking; in checked studies, under half of them reflect an unresolved V gene, and why the rest are absent is not known. V, J and clone size derive from that table, while D and trimming were established from the DNA sequence. The sample table lists tens of thousands of clones, 85% to 90% of them with a count of one. Over 5.5% of the sample comes from the top ten.

The sample originates from a study of T cell responses to AZD1222 COVID-19 vaccine (dated by TCRdb to the early 2020s). General notes on the study: AZD1222 recipients whose second dose came at about 4 weeks and those whose second dose came at about 12 weeks were combined into one group, since spike-specific TCR depth and breadth did not differ between the two schedules. Trial participants were enrolled into age subgroups of 18-55, 56-69 and 70-plus years, which contained about 150, 28 and 57 TCR-sequenced participants, respectively. TCR sequencing was performed for roughly 250 trial participants, of whom roughly 200 were given two doses of AZD1222 and some 26 were given two doses of MenACWY control vaccine.

What the study reported, not specific to this receptor: Conclusions about previously exposed vaccinees are limited, since just six AZD1222 recipients were seropositive for SARS-CoV-2 at baseline. In the small 56-69-year group, the increase in depth fell short of significance, most likely because of low power. Epitopes outside the regions mutated in the B.1.351 and B.1.1.7 variants were reportedly recognized by nearly half of the unique spike-specific TCRs. After two AZD1222 doses, spike-specific TCR breadth and depth were significantly higher than at day 0 and than in MenACWY recipients. Because no day 14 peak-response samples were available, repertoires were characterized only after the peak T cell response. Participants were mostly white British, with more females than males. The authors suggested clonal diversity may have been underestimated. CD4 TCRs associated with the vaccine covered the entire spike protein, and the dominant responses were in regions 160-218 and 743-854.

V loses 5 bases of germline sequence and J loses 3 bases, and the interval between the two ends is 13 bases. From a lookup of the germline V gene, CDR1 and CDR2 are MGHDK and SYGVNS. Including cysteine and phenylalanine, the CDR3 has 14 amino acids. Solely the CDR3 DNA is kept, with 42 bases framed from the first base. The time point label corresponds to: baseline before first vaccination. Vaccinee samples were obtained from the UK trials COV001 and COV002, which included a single-blind randomized controlled phase 2/3 trial of AZD1222 (ChAdOx1 nCoV-19) in healthy adults. Trial participant PBMC samples were collected at day 0 and day 28 after the second dose for TCRbeta chain sequencing.

This specimen was peripheral blood, taken on day 0 of AZD1222 vaccination. The rearrangement combines TRBV25-1 with TRBJ1-2, with the D segment identity uncertain. The receptor was derived from an adult in good health. The DNA sequence is TGTGCCAGCAGTACCGAAGGAGGAGACTATGGCTACACCTTC. Its coded protein is CASSTEGGDYGYTF.